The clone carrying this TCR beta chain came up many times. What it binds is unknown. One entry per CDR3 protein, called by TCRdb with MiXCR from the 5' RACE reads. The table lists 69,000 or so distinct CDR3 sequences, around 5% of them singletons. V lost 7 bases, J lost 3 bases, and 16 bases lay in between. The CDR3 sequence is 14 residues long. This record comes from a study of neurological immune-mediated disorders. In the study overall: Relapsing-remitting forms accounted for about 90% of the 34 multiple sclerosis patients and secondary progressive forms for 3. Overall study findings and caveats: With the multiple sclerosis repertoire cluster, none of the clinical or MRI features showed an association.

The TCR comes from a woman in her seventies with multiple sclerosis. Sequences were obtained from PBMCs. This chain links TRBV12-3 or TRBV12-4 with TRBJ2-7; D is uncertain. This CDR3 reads CASTGSSRSYEQYF. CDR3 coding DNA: TGTGCCAGCACCGGTAGCAGCCGCAGCTACGAGCAGTACTTC.